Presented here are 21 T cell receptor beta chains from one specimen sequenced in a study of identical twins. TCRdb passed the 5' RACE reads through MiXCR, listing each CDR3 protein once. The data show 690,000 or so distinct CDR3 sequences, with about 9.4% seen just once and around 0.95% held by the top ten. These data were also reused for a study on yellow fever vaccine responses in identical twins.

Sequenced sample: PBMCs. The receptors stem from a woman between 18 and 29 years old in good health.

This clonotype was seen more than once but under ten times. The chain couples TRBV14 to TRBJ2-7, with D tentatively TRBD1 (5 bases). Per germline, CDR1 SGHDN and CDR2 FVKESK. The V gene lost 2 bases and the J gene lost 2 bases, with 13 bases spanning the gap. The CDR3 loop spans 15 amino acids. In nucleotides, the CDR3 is TGTGCCAGCAGCCAAAAAGACAGCCTTCCCTACGAGCAGTACTTC. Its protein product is CASSQKDSLPYEQYF.

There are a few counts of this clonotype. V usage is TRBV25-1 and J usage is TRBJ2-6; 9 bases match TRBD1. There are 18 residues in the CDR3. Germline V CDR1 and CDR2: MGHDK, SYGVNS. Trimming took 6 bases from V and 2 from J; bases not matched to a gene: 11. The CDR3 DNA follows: TGTGCCAGCAGCTCAGGACAGGGGCGAGAGGCTGGGGCCAACGTCCTGACTTTC. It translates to CASSSGQGREAGANVLTF.

CDR3 DNA sequence: TGTGCCAGCAGGGACCGCCAGCGTGACATAGATACGCAGTATTTT. Residues: CASRDRQRDIDTQYF. The chain carries TRBV6-2 or TRBV6-3 and TRBJ2-3; no clear D. V gave up 6 bases and J gave up 5 bases, with 18 bases separating them. Germline V gene lookup returns CDR1 MNHEY and CDR2 SVGEGT. The length of the CDR3 is 15 residues.

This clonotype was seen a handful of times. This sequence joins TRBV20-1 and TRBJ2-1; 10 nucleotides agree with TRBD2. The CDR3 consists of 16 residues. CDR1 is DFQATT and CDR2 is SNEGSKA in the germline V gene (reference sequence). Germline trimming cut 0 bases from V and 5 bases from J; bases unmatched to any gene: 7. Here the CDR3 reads CSARDPSGGSNNEQFF. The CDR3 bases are TGCAGTGCTAGAGACCCTAGCGGGGGCTCTAACAATGAGCAGTTCTTC.

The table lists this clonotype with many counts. In nucleotides, the CDR3 is TGTGCCAGCAGGCCGGGACGGAATCAAGAGACCCAGTACTTC. It is translated as CASRPGRNQETQYF. The chain carries TRBV12-3 or TRBV12-4 and TRBJ2-5, with D perhaps matching TRBD1 or TRBD2 (5 bases each). V shed 6 bases and J shed 2 bases, with 13 bases lying between them. This CDR3 is 14 amino acids long.

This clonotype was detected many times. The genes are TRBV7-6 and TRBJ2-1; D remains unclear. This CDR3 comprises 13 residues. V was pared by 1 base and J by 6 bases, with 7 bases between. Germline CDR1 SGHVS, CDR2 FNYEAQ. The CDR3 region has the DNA TGTGCCAGCAGCTTAGACGAATCCAATGAGCAGTTCTTC. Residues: CASSLDESNEQFF.

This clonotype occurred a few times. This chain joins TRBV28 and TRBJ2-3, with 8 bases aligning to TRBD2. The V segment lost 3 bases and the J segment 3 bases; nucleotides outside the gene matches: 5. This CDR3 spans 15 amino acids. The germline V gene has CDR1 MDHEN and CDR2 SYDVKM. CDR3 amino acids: CASSFFGRETDTQYF. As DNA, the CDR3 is TGTGCCAGCAGTTTTTTCGGGAGGGAAACAGATACGCAGTATTTT.

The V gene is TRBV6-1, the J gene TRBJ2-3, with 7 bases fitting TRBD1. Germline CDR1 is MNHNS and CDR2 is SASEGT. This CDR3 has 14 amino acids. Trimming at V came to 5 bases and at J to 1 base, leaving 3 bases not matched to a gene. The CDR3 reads CASSRQGGTDTQYF. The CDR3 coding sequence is TGTGCCAGCAGTCGACAGGGAGGCACAGATACGCAGTATTTT.

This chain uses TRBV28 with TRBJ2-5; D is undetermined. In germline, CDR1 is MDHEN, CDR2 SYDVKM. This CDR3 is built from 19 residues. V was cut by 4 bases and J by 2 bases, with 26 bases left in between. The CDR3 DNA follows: TGTGCCAGCAGTTCCTCCATCGTTGGGATTTTACTTAGACAAGAGACCCAGTACTTC. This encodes CASSSSIVGILLRQETQYF.

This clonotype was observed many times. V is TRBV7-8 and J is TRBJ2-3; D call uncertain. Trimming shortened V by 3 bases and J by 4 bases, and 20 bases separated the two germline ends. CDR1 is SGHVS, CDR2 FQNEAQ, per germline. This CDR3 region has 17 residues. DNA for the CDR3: TGTGCCAGCAGCTTTCGTCTCGACAAGCGAGAGTCAGATACGCAGTATTTT. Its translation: CASSFRLDKRESDTQYF.

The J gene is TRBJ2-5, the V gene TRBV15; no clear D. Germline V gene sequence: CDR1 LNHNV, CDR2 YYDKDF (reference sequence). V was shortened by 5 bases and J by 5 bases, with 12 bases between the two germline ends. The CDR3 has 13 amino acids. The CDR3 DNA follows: TGTGCCACCAGCTACCCGAATGGGGAGACCCAGTACTTC. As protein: CATSYPNGETQYF.

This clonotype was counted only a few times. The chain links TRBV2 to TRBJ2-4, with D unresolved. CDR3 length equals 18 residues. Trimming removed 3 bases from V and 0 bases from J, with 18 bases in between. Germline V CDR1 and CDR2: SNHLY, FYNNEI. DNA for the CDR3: TGTGCCAGCAGTGAGTCCGTCGGCTCAAACTCAGCCAAAAACATTCAGTACTTC. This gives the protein CASSESVGSNSAKNIQYF.

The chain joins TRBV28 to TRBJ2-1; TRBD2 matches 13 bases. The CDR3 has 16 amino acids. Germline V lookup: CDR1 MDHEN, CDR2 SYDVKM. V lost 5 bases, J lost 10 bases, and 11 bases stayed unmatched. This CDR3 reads CASSPRTSGSSYEQFF. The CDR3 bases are TGTGCCAGCAGTCCCCGGACTAGCGGGAGTTCCTACGAGCAGTTCTTC.

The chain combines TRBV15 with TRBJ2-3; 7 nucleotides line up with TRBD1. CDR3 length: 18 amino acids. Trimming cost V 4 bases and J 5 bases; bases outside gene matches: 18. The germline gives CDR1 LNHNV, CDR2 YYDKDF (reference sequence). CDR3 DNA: TGTGCCACCAGCATAATGAACCTTCCCGGGACAGAATTAGATACGCAGTATTTT. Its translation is CATSIMNLPGTELDTQYF.

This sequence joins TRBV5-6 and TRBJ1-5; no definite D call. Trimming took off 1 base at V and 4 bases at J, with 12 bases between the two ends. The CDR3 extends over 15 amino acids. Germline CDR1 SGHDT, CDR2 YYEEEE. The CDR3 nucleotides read TGTGCCAGCAGCTTGAGAGGATATGGGAATCAGCCCCAGCATTTT. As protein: CASSLRGYGNQPQHF.

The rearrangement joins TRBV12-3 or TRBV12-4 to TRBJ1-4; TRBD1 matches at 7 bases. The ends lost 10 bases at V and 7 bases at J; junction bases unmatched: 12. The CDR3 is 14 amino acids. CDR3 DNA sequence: TGTGCCACGGGGCTCGGGACAGTGGGTGAAAAACTGTTTTTT. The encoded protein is CATGLGTVGEKLFF.

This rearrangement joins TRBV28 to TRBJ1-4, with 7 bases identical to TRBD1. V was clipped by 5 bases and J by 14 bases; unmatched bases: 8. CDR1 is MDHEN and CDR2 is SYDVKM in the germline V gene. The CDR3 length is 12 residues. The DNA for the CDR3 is TGTGCCAGCAGTGCAGCCGGGACAGTTCTGTTTTTT. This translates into CASSAAGTVLFF.

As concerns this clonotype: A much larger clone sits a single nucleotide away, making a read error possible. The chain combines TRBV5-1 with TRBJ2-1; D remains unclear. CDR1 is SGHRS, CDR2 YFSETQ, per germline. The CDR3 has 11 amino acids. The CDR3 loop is CAGSKANEQFF. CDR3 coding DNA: TGCGCCGGCAGTAAGGCGAATGAGCAGTTCTTC.

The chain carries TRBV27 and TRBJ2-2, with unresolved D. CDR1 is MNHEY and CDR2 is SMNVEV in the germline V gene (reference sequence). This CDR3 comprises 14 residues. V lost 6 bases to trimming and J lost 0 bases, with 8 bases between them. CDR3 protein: CASSPFANTGELFF. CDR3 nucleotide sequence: TGTGCCAGCAGCCCGTTCGCGAACACCGGGGAGCTGTTTTTT.

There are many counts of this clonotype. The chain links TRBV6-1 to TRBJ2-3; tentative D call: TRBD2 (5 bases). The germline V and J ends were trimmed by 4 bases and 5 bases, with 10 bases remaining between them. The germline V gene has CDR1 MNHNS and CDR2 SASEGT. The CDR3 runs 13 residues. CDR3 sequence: CASSGRGRDTQYF. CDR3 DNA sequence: TGTGCCAGCAGTGGGCGAGGGAGAGATACGCAGTATTTT.

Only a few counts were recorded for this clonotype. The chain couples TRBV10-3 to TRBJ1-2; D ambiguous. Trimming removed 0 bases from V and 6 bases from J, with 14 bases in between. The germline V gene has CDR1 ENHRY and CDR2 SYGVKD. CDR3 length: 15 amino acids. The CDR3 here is CAISESADLGNGYTF. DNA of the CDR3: TGTGCCATCAGTGAGTCTGCCGACCTGGGAAATGGCTACACCTTC.